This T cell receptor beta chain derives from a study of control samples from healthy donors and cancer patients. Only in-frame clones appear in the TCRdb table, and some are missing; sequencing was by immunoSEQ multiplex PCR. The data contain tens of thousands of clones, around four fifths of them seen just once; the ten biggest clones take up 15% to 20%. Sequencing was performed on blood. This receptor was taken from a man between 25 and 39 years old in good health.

The CDR3 loop is CASSIDLTANQPQHF. CDR3 coding DNA: TGTGCCAGTAGTATAGATCTCACCGCCAATCAGCCCCAGCATTTT. This chain uses TRBV19 with TRBJ1-5; no definite D call. Trimming stripped 0 bases from V and 3 bases from J, with 9 bases between. Germline values: CDR1 LNHDA, CDR2 SQIVND (reference sequence). The CDR3 is 15 amino acids.